The 17 T cell receptor beta chains given below trace back to one sample, sequenced in a study of Graves' ophthalmopathy and Graves' hyperthyroidism. The sequenced template was RNA, covering the TCR beta CDR3 region. An opening RT-PCR round employed HTBI primers and preceded a second-round multiplex PCR. One entry per CDR3 protein, called by TCRdb with MiXCR from the multiplex PCR reads. Among hundreds of thousands of distinct CDR3 sequences, around 15% were seen once, and the ten largest hold approximately 9.8%. Sequenced sample: blood. All receptors come from a young woman with Graves' ophthalmopathy.

This clonotype was seen at least ten times. V is TRBV6-1 and J is TRBJ2-7; unclear D gene. V gave up 4 bases and J gave up 5 bases, with 18 bases separating them. Germline loops: CDR1 MNHNS, CDR2 SASEGT. The CDR3 has 15 amino acids. Here the CDR3 reads CASSVLTNGIDEQYF. The CDR3 nucleotides are TGTGCCAGCAGTGTTCTGACAAACGGAATAGACGAGCAGTACTTC.

At least ten counts were recorded for this clonotype. This chain uses TRBV12-3 or TRBV12-4 with TRBJ1-5; D is unclear. The V end lost 2 bases, the J end lost 7 bases, and 6 bases lay between the germline ends. The CDR3 totals 12 residues. The CDR3, as DNA: TGTGCCAGCAGTTTAATCAGGCAGCCCCAGCATTTT. Translating gives CASSLIRQPQHF.

The gene calls are TRBV2 and TRBJ2-5; D remains ambiguous. CDR3 length equals 13 residues. V was cut by 8 bases and J by 7 bases, with 17 bases left in between. Germline CDR1 reads SNHLY; CDR2 reads FYNNEI. CDR3 loop: CASAPTGVGTQYF. The CDR3, as DNA: TGTGCCAGCGCTCCCACGGGTGTCGGGACCCAGTACTTC.

This clonotype occurred many times. Since a much larger clone is just one base distant, this may be a read error. The chain carries TRBV12-3 or TRBV12-4 and TRBJ1-1, with D possibly matching TRBD1 (5 bases). The V and J ends lost 8 bases and 5 bases respectively, with 6 bases between them. The CDR3 sequence is 10 residues long. The CDR3, as DNA: TGTGCCAGCGGGGGGACTGAAGCTTTCTTT. Translated, it gives CASGGTEAFF.

This clonotype was detected many times. V usage is TRBV20-1 and J usage is TRBJ1-6; D perhaps matches TRBD1 (5 bases). Trimming removed 5 bases from V and 2 bases from J, with 16 bases in between. The CDR3 runs 16 residues. From germline, CDR1 is DFQATT and CDR2 SNEGSKA (reference sequence). The CDR3 is CSAGAGGSTYNSPLHF. CDR3 nucleotides: TGCAGTGCTGGGGCGGGAGGGTCCACCTATAATTCACCCCTCCACTTT.

With respect to this clonotype: A much larger clone differs by one base, so this may be a read error. V usage is TRBV10-2 and J usage is TRBJ2-7, with D perhaps matching TRBD1 or TRBD2 (5 bases each). CDR1 and CDR2 from the germline V gene are WSHSY and SAAADI. This CDR3 region has 14 residues. The CDR3 protein is CAISEGTTIPEQYF. The CDR3 region has the DNA TGCGCCATCAGTGAAGGGACCACCATCCCCGAGCAGTACTTC.

The chain uses TRBV12-3 or TRBV12-4 and TRBJ2-7, with D maybe TRBD2 (6 bases). CDR3 length equals 14 residues. V lost 5 bases to trimming and J lost 3 bases, with 14 bases between them. CDR3 in amino acids: CASSPPRDFYEQYF. The CDR3 DNA reads as TGTGCCAGCAGTCCCCCGAGGGACTTCTACGAGCAGTACTTC.

This clonotype was seen ten or more times. The chain employs TRBV15 and TRBJ2-7; 7 positions agree with TRBD1. V was pared by 2 bases and J by 1 base, with 8 bases of the junction left unmatched. The CDR3 is made up of 16 amino acids. Germline loops: CDR1 LNHNV, CDR2 YYDKDF (reference sequence). The CDR3 sequence is CATSRTDRAVSYEQYF. Written as DNA, the CDR3 is TGTGCCACCAGCAGAACAGACAGGGCCGTATCCTACGAGCAGTACTTC.

This clonotype was counted a few times. This chain uses TRBV6-1 with TRBJ2-7, with TRBD1 identical over 10 bases. J gave up 1 base and V 7 bases, and 4 bases lay outside the gene matches. Germline CDR1 reads MNHNS; CDR2 reads SASEGT. This CDR3 is built from 14 residues. The CDR3 sequence: CASTWGQGSYEQYF. DNA for the CDR3: TGTGCCAGCACCTGGGGACAGGGGTCCTACGAGCAGTACTTC.

This clonotype showed up many times. The rearrangement uses TRBV29-1 and TRBJ1-3; no reliable D call. The germline V gene has CDR1 SQVTM and CDR2 ANQGSEA. V lost 1 base and J lost 3, with 7 bases in between. CDR3 length equals 13 residues. Written as DNA, the CDR3 is TGCAGCGTTGAAGGGCAGGATGGAAACACCATATATTTT. Translation: CSVEGQDGNTIYF.

The rearrangement joins TRBV19 to TRBJ2-4; D possibly matches TRBD1 or TRBD2 (5 bases each). Per the germline V gene, CDR1 is LNHDA and CDR2 is SQIVND (reference sequence). The V end was cut by 4 bases, the J end by 8 bases, with 12 bases between. The CDR3 has 13 amino acids. The CDR3 loop is CASSNPLGDIQYF. The CDR3 DNA reads as TGTGCCAGTAGTAACCCACTGGGGGACATTCAGTACTTC.

The chain combines TRBV7-3 with TRBJ2-7; possible D gene TRBD1, 5 bases. V lost 10 bases, J lost 6 bases, and 31 bases lay in between. The CDR3 spans 17 residues. Germline CDR1 SGHTA, CDR2 FQGTGA. CDR3 DNA: TGTGCCATCTGCCCGTATAAGGACATTCAAATCCCCTGCGAGCAGTACTTC. Protein sequence: CAICPYKDIQIPCEQYF.

This clonotype occurred a few times. The chain employs TRBV30 and TRBJ2-7, with a possible D match to TRBD1 (6 bases). The germline V gene has CDR1 GTSNPN and CDR2 SVGIG (reference sequence). Trimming removed 0 bases at V and 4 bases at J, with 13 bases between. The CDR3 loop spans 14 amino acids. The CDR3 spells CAWSVPGGGYEQYF. The CDR3 bases are TGTGCCTGGAGTGTACCTGGGGGCGGTTACGAGCAGTACTTC.

This clonotype has at least ten counts. This rearrangement joins TRBV5-1 to TRBJ1-1, with D hard to call. Germline values: CDR1 SGHRS, CDR2 YFSETQ. There are 13 residues in the CDR3. Trimming stripped 4 bases from V and 3 bases from J, with 10 bases between. The CDR3 DNA reads as TGCGCCAGCAGCGCATACCAAGACACTGAAGCTTTCTTT. Protein product: CASSAYQDTEAFF.

This clonotype was detected many times. This chain links TRBV5-1 with TRBJ1-1; TRBD1 matches 12 bases. The CDR3 covers 16 residues. V lost 2 bases, J lost 4 bases, and 6 bases stayed unmatched. The germline CDR1 and CDR2 sequences are SGHRS and YFSETQ. CDR3 bases: TGCGCCAGCAGCTTCGGGACAGGGGGCGGGAGCACTGAAGCTTTCTTT. Encoded protein: CASSFGTGGGSTEAFF.

This clonotype was counted ten times or more. The chain has TRBV5-1 and TRBJ2-7, with 10 bases aligning to TRBD1. CDR3 size: 14 residues. Unmatched junction bases numbered 6, after V lost 5 bases and J lost 4 bases. CDR1 is SGHRS, CDR2 YFSETQ, per germline. CDR3 sequence (DNA): TGCGCCAGCAGGGACCCGGGACAGGGGTACGAGCAGTACTTC. Amino acids: CASRDPGQGYEQYF.

This clonotype appeared a few times. A junction boundary mismatches the germline segment, possibly from a read error. This rearrangement joins TRBV3-1 to TRBJ2-5, with 12 bases matching TRBD2. CDR1 is LGHDT and CDR2 is YNNKEL in the germline V gene (reference sequence). The CDR3 consists of 15 residues. This chain's CDR3 is CASSPGTSGSETKYF. DNA of the CDR3: TGTGCCAGCAGCCCAGGGACTAGCGGGTCGGAGACCAAGTACTTC.